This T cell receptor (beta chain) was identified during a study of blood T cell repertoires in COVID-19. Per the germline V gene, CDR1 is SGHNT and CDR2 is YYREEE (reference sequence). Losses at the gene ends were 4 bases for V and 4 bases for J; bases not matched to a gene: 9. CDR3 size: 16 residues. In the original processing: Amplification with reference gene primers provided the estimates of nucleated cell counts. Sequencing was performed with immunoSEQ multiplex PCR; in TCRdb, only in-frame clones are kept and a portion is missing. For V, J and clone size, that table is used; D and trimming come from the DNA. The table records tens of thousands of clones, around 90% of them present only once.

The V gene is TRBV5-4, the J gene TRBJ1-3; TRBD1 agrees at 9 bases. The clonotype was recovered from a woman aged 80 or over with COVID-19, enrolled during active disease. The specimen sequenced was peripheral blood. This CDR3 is CASSHGGTGIGNTIYF. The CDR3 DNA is TGTGCCAGCAGCCACGGCGGGACAGGGATAGGAAACACCATATATTTT.